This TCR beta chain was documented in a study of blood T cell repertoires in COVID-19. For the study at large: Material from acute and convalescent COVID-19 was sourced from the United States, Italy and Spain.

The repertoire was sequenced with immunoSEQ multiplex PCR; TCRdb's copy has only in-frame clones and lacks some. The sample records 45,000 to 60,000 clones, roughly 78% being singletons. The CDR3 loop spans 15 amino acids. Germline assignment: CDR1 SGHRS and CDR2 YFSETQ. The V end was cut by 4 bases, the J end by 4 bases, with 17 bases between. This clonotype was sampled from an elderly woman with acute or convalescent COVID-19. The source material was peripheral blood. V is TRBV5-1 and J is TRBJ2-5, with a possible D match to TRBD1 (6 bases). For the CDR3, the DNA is TGCGCCAGCAGCCCGGTACCAACAGGGCTAGAGACCCAGTACTTC. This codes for CASSPVPTGLETQYF.